The following is a TCR beta chain sequence with its context. As yet, its antigen is unknown. The PCR made use of 60 Vbeta and 13 Jbeta primers. Sequencing used immunoSEQ multiplex PCR; TCRdb keeps in-frame clones, though not all of them. The sample consists of roughly 100,000 clones, around three quarters of them appearing once. The data belong to a study of cytomegalovirus exposure and HLA in healthy donors. Study as a whole: Assignment to the Caucasian-associated ancestry cluster applied to around four fifths of the approximately 400 genotyped donors. General study findings and limits: In a later analysis, HLA-associated beta chains showed higher expansion and lower generation probabilities than comparable chains. A prior analysis recorded that most TCR beta V segments were productive about 87% or about 30% of the time.

Germline CDR1 reads SQVTM; CDR2 reads ANQGSEA. The CDR3 sequence is 13 residues long. V lost 5 bases to trimming and J lost 4 bases; unmatched junction nucleotides: 6. The sequencing sample was made of PBMCs. This TCR derives from a man in his forties or fifties in good health and CMV-seropositive. The rearrangement uses TRBV29-1 and TRBJ1-2, with 8 bases that match TRBD1. CDR3 residues: CSVRTGLGYGYTF. In DNA form, the CDR3 reads TGCAGCGTTCGGACAGGGCTCGGCTATGGCTACACCTTC.